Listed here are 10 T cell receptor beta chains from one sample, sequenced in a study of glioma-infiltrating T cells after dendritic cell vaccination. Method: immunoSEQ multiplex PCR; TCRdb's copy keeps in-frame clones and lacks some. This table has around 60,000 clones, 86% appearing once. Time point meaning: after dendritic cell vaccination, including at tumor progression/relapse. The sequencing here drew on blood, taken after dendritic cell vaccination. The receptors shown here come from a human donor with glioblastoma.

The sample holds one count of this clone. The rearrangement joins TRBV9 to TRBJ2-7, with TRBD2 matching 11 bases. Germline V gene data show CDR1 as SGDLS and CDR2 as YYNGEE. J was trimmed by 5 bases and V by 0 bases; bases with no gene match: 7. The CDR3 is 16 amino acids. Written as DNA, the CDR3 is TGTGCCAGCAGCGTAGGAATGGGACTAGCGGAGAACGAGCAGTACTTC. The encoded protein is CASSVGMGLAENEQYF.

The CDR3 sequence is CASSHSAPGHDPLNYGYTF. CDR3 in DNA: TGCGCCAGCAGTCACTCTGCACCGGGACACGATCCCTTAAACTATGGCTACACCTTC. The chain recombines TRBV23-1 with TRBJ1-2; D possibly corresponds to TRBD1 (6 bases). TRBV23-1 is labeled an ORF, and its function is uncertain. CDR3 length equals 19 residues. V was cut by 3 bases and J by 2 bases, with 25 bases left in between.

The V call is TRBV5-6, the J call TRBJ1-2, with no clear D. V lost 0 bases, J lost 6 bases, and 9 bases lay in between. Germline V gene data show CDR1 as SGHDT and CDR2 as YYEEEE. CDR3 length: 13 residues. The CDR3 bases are TGTGCCAGCAGCTTGGCGGCAGGTCATGGCTACACCTTC. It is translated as CASSLAAGHGYTF.

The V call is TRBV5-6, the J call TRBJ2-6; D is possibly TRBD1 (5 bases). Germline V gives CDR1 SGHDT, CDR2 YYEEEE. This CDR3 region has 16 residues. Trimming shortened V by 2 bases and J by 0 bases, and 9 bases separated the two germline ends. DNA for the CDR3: TGTGCCAGCAGCTTTAGGGGAAACTCTGGGGCCAACGTCCTGACTTTC. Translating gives CASSFRGNSGANVLTF.

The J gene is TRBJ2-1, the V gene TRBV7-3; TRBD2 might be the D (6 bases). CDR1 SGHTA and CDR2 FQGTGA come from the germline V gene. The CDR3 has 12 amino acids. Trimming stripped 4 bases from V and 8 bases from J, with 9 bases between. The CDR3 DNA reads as TGTGCCAGCAGCTCCGGGAGCCATGAGCAGTTCTTC. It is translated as CASSSGSHEQFF.

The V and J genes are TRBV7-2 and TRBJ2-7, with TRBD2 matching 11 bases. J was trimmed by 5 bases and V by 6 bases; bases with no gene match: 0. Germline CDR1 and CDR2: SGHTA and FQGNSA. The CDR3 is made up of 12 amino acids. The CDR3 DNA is TGTGCCAGCAGACTAGCGGGAGACGAGCAGTACTTC. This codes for CASRLAGDEQYF.

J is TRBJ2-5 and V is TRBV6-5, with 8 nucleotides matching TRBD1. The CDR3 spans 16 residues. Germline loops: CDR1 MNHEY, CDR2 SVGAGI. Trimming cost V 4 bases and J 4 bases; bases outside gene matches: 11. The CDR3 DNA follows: TGTGCCAGCAGTTCCAACGCCAGGGGGCGAGGAGAGACCCAGTACTTC. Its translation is CASSSNARGRGETQYF.

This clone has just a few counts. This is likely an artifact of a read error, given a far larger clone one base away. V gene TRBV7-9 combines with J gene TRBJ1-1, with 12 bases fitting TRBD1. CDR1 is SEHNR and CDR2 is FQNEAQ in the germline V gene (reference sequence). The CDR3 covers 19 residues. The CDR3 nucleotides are TGTGGCAGCAGCTTAGGGACAGGGGGCGCGATTTGGGGGAACACTGAAGCTTTCTTT. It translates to CGSSLGTGGAIWGNTEAFF.

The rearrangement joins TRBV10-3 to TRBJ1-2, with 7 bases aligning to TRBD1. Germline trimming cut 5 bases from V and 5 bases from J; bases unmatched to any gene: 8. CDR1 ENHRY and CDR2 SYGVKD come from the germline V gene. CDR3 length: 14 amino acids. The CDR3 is CAISMTGLGYGYTF. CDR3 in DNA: TGTGCCATCAGTATGACAGGGCTAGGGTATGGCTACACCTTC.

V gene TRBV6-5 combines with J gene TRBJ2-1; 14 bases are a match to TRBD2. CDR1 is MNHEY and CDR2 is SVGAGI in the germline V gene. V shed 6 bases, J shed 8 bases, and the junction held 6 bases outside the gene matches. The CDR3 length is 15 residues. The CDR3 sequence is CASRRLAGGPYEQFF. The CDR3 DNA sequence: TGTGCCAGCAGACGACTAGCGGGAGGGCCCTATGAGCAGTTCTTC.